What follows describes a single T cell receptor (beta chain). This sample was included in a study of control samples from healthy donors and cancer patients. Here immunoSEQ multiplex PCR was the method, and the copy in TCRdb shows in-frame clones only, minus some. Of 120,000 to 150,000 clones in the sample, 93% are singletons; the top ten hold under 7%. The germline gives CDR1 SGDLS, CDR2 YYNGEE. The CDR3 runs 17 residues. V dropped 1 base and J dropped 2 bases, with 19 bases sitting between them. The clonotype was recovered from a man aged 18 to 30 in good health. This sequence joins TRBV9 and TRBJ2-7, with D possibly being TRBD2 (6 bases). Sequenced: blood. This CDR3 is CASSVSRTAGRTYEQYF. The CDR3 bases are TGTGCCAGCAGCGTAAGCCGGACTGCGGGGCGAACCTACGAGCAGTACTTC.